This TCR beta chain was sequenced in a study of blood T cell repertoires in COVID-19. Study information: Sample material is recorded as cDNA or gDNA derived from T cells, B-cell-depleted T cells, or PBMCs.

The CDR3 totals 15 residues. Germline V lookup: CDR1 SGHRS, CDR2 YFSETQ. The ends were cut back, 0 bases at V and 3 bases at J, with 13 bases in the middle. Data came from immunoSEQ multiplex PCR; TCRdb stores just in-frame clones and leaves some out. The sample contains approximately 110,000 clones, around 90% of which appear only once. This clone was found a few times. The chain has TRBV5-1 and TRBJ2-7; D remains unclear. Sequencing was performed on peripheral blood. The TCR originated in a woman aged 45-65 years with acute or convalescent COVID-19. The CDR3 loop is CASSLEAKLFYEQYF. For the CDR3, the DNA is TGCGCCAGCAGCTTGGAGGCGAAACTATTCTACGAGCAGTACTTC.